This T cell receptor beta chain was observed in a study of regulatory T cells in long-lasting Graves disease. The sample's time point: newly diagnosed GD, antithyroid drugs for less than 3 months. RNA from PBMCs was the source of the TCR library. This clonotype was seen repeatedly, ten times or more. Its antigen is currently unknown. Overall study results and limits: TCR diversity in persistent Graves' patients was below that of newly diagnosed ones.

Sequencing libraries for TCR beta were prepared with iRepertoire HTBI primers and Arm-PCR of CDR3 regions. How the authors handled the data: The identification of 50 to 65 TRBV and 14 TRBJ segments was made across samples. In TCRdb, the multiplex PCR reads were re-called with MiXCR into one record per CDR3 protein. In this record, the V and J calls reflect TCRdb's handling and not the investigators' own analysis. The sample records roughly 500,000 distinct CDR3 sequences, roughly 12% being singletons. The same data also contributed to another study, on T cells in Graves' hyperthyroidism and ophthalmopathy.

The TCR sequence derives from a man aged 25-45 years with Graves disease. Specimen: peripheral blood mononuclear cells (PBMCs), collected at new diagnosis, from a patient treated with antithyroid drugs.

This CDR3 reads CASSLWEASQETQYF. DNA for the CDR3: TGTGCCAGCAGTTTATGGGAGGCCAGCCAAGAGACCCAGTACTTC. This chain uses TRBV12-3 or TRBV12-4 with TRBJ2-5; the D gene is possibly TRBD2 (6 bases). The length of the CDR3 is 15 residues. V was clipped by 2 bases and J by 1 base, with 11 bases between them.